This T cell receptor (beta chain) appears in the sequencing data of a study of T cell responses to AZD1222 COVID-19 vaccine. Trimming removed 0 bases from V and 0 bases from J, with 7 bases in between. The CDR3 is made up of 15 amino acids. The germline V gene has CDR1 SGDLS and CDR2 YYNGEE. General observations from the study: Donor demographics were predominantly white British with a female majority; clonal diversity may be underestimated. The study reported that nearly half of spike-specific TCRs target unmutated variant regions. With two AZD1222 doses given, Spike-specific TCR breadth and depth both rose.

Notes on this clone: Its antigen is undetermined.

Method: immunoSEQ multiplex PCR; TCRdb's copy keeps in-frame clones and lacks some. In the table there are approximately 130,000 clones, 90% of which are singletons. The chain is built from TRBV9 and TRBJ1-5; the D is unclear. The sequencing here drew on peripheral blood, taken 28 days after the second dose of the MenACWY control vaccine. The sequence derives from an adult who received the MenACWY meningococcal vaccine as a control. Here the CDR3 DNA reads TGTGCCAGCAGCGTAGATTACAATAGCAATCAGCCCCAGCATTTT. Translation gives CASSVDYNSNQPQHF.